Below, one T cell receptor (beta chain) is given with its context. The data were taken from a study of blood T cell repertoires in COVID-19. Overall study context: Specimens from acute and convalescent COVID-19 originated in the United States, Italy and Spain. In each case, the material was cDNA or gDNA derived from T cells, B-cell-depleted T cells, or PBMCs.

As handled by the study authors: How many nucleated cells were present was estimated from reference gene primer amplification. Method: immunoSEQ multiplex PCR; TCRdb's copy keeps in-frame clones and lacks some. V and J calls and clone size follow that table, whereas D and trimming were derived from the DNA. The sample lists over 200,000 clones; over 75% were seen once. The sequence came from a middle-aged man with active or convalescent COVID-19. The source material was peripheral blood.

CDR3 nucleotides: TGTGCCAGCAGTTACTCGAAACGGGGGGGGACTGAAGCTTTCTTT. The encoded protein is CASSYSKRGGTEAFF. The gene calls are TRBV6-5 and TRBJ1-1; TRBD1 might be the D (5 bases). The CDR3 runs 15 residues. V was cut by 0 bases and J by 5 bases, with 13 bases left in between. Germline V gives CDR1 MNHEY, CDR2 SVGAGI.